The clone carrying this T cell receptor (beta chain) showed up many times. Antigen: not known. Germline lookup yields CDR1 KGHSH and CDR2 LQKENI. The V gene lost 6 bases and the J gene lost 6 bases, with 17 bases spanning the gap. The CDR3 sequence is 14 residues long. Documented time point: patch test 2, 6 weeks after DPC sensitization. Described treatment: therapeutic diphenylcyclopropenone sensitization with weekly scalp DPC. This specimen comes from a study of human T cells and chemical hapten exposure. Study as a whole: All patients underwent weekly scalp dosing with diphenylcyclopropenone for the full roughly 25-week study. Study results and caveats: Once DPC sensitization occurred, TCRs above 1 in 1000 frequency showed no change.

Unique molecular identifiers were affixed to discrete cDNA molecules within the library. A single record per CDR3 protein comes from TCRdb applying MiXCR to the RACE reads. The sample has a few hundred thousand distinct CDR3 sequences; 6% to 7% are singletons. The rearrangement uses TRBV18 and TRBJ1-1, with a tentative D call TRBD1 (5 bases). Sequencing used whole blood, obtained in connection with sensitization to the hapten diphenylcyclopropenone (DPC). The origin of this receptor is a woman in her late teens or twenties with alopecia areata. Some clones in this sample may be carry-over from other donors' samples. The CDR3 sequence: CASSYVQGLAEAFF. The CDR3 nucleotides are TGTGCCAGCTCTTATGTTCAGGGTTTGGCTGAAGCTTTCTTT.